Shown below are 26 T cell receptor beta chains from a single sample sequenced in a study of PD-1 blockade in classical Hodgkin lymphoma. All trial patients relapsed after autologous stem cell transplantation. The table came from immunoSEQ multiplex PCR; TCRdb's copy has only in-frame clones and leaves some out. Seen here are some 150,000 clones, 78% observed once, and the top ten hold approximately 9.6%. The sample was peripheral blood mononuclear cells (PBMCs), taken before the second cycle of nivolumab. These receptors were obtained from a human donor with classical Hodgkin lymphoma.

Points on this clone: This sample also contains other DNA sequences that code for the same CDR3. CDR3 coding DNA: TGTGCCAGCAGTGAAGAAGAGACCCAGTACTTC. The encoded protein is CASSEEETQYF. The J gene is TRBJ2-5, the V gene TRBV2; D not certain. Trimming removed 1 base at V and 3 bases at J, with 0 bases between. The CDR3 has 11 amino acids. Germline V gene lookup returns CDR1 SNHLY and CDR2 FYNNEI. The entire variable domain, with the rest obtained from reference TRBV2 and TRBJ2-5, is as follows: EPEVTQTPSHQVTQMGQEVILRCVPISNHLYFYWYRQILGQKVEFLVSFYNNEISEKSEIFDDQFSVERPDGSNFTLKIRSTKLEDSAMYFCASSEEETQYFGPGTRLLVL.

The chain recombines TRBV6-5 with TRBJ1-2; D not certain. Trimming shortened V by 5 bases and J by 6 bases, and 7 bases separated the two germline ends. Germline V gene sequence: CDR1 MNHEY, CDR2 SVGAGI. The CDR3 runs 11 residues. As DNA, the CDR3 is TGTGCCAGCAGTCACGGAGATGGCTACACCTTC. Protein: CASSHGDGYTF.

The gene calls are TRBV15 and TRBJ2-7; D tentatively reads TRBD1 or TRBD2 (6 bases each). CDR3 size: 15 residues. V lost 0 bases to trimming and J lost 2 bases, with 11 bases between them. The germline CDR1 and CDR2 sequences are LNHNV and YYDKDF (reference sequence). The CDR3 nucleotides read TGTGCCACCAGCAGAGACGGGGGCGCCACCTACGAGCAGTACTTC. Protein sequence: CATSRDGGATYEQYF.

The rearrangement links TRBV27 to TRBJ1-1; 10 bases line up with TRBD1. The CDR3 sequence is 15 residues long. Germline trimming cut 0 bases from V and 4 bases from J; bases unmatched to any gene: 2. CDR1 is MNHEY and CDR2 is SMNVEV in the germline V gene (reference sequence). The CDR3 DNA follows: TGTGCCAGCAGTTTATCGGGGGACAGGGGCACTGAAGCTTTCTTT. It yields the protein CASSLSGDRGTEAFF.

This clone has only a few counts. V is TRBV5-6 and J is TRBJ2-7; possible D gene TRBD2, 7 bases. The CDR3 is made up of 14 amino acids. Trimming shortened V by 5 bases and J by 2 bases, and 14 bases separated the two germline ends. CDR1 and CDR2 (germline): SGHDT, YYEEEE. CDR3 DNA sequence: TGTGCCAGCAGTCCCTGGGGGGGCCCCTACGAGCAGTACTTC. This translates into CASSPWGGPYEQYF.

The rearrangement joins TRBV6-4 to TRBJ2-7; 14 positions agree with TRBD2. V was pared by 8 bases and J by 7 bases, with 10 bases of the junction left unmatched. The CDR3 runs to 15 residues. CDR1 MRHNA and CDR2 SNTAGT come from the germline V gene. The CDR3 region has the DNA TGTGCCAGCCAGGTCGCGGGACTAGCGGGAGCTGAGCAGTACTTC. This gives the protein CASQVAGLAGAEQYF.

This chain joins TRBV7-2 and TRBJ1-2, with 8 bases lining up with TRBD1. The trim removed 2 bases at V and 4 bases at J, leaving 3 bases unmatched. Germline V CDR1 and CDR2: SGHTA, FQGNSA. CDR3 length: 14 residues. The CDR3 region is CASSLLGQGYGYTF. Here the CDR3 DNA reads TGTGCCAGCAGCTTATTAGGACAGGGCTATGGCTACACCTTC.

V and J are TRBV13 and TRBJ2-7; the D gene is possibly TRBD1 (6 bases). This CDR3 is built from 15 residues. The germline V and J ends were trimmed by 3 bases and 5 bases, with 17 bases remaining between them. Germline V gene lookup returns CDR1 PRHDT and CDR2 FYEKMQ (reference sequence). This CDR3 is CASSFTGPPPHEQYF. Written as DNA, the CDR3 is TGTGCCAGCAGCTTCACAGGGCCTCCCCCCCACGAGCAGTACTTC.

This chain links TRBV6-5 with TRBJ1-5; D is possibly TRBD1 (6 bases). Germline V lookup: CDR1 MNHEY, CDR2 SVGAGI. There are 15 residues in the CDR3. The V end was cut by 3 bases, the J end by 6 bases, with 15 bases between. The CDR3 nucleotides are TGTGCCAGCAGTTATAGGGGGGTGGGGGTTCAGCCCCAGCATTTT. Translating gives CASSYRGVGVQPQHF.

The genes are TRBV7-8 and TRBJ2-1; D remains ambiguous. This CDR3 has 11 amino acids. Trimming removed 0 bases at V and 9 bases at J, with 3 bases between. Germline CDR1 is SGHVS and CDR2 is FQNEAQ. The CDR3 here is CASSLATEQFF. Here the CDR3 DNA reads TGTGCCAGCAGCTTAGCCACTGAGCAGTTCTTC.

This chain uses TRBV5-6 with TRBJ2-5; TRBD2 matches 8 bases. The CDR3 extends over 16 amino acids. Germline CDR1 is SGHDT and CDR2 is YYEEEE. With V trimmed by 4 bases and J by 5 bases, 13 bases remained unmatched. Here the CDR3 DNA reads TGTGCCAGCAGCATACTTGGTGGAGCGGGAGTGGAGACCCAGTACTTC. It codes for CASSILGGAGVETQYF.

The CDR3, as DNA: TGTGCCATCAGTAGCGGACAGGATCCCTACGAGCAGTACTTC. It codes for CAISSGQDPYEQYF. The chain has TRBV10-3 and TRBJ2-7, with 7 bases that match TRBD1. This CDR3 region has 14 residues. The germline V gene has CDR1 ENHRY and CDR2 SYGVKD. Germline trimming cut 5 bases from V and 2 bases from J; bases unmatched to any gene: 6.

This clone was seen only a few times. V gene TRBV28 combines with J gene TRBJ1-2, with D perhaps matching TRBD1 (5 bases). The CDR3 consists of 13 residues. V was cut by 3 bases and J by 8 bases, with 13 bases left in between. Per germline, CDR1 MDHEN and CDR2 SYDVKM. Written as DNA, the CDR3 is TGTGCCAGCAGTTTCTTGGGGCTTAGGGGCTACACCTTC. Translating it yields CASSFLGLRGYTF.

This sequence joins TRBV6-6 and TRBJ2-7; D ambiguous. CDR3 length: 13 amino acids. V was trimmed by 5 bases and J by 4 bases, leaving 12 bases between them. Germline V gene data show CDR1 as MNHNY and CDR2 as SVGAGI (reference sequence). The CDR3 DNA reads as TGTGCCAGCAGTCTCGGACGGCTATACGAGCAGTACTTC. Translated: CASSLGRLYEQYF.

V is TRBV7-8 and J is TRBJ2-7, with TRBD2 matching 9 bases. The CDR3 covers 20 residues. CDR1 SGHVS and CDR2 FQNEAQ come from the germline V gene. J lost 3 bases, V lost 2 bases, and 20 bases had no gene match. The CDR3 loop is CASSLRTGTSRPLRGYEQYF. CDR3 DNA: TGTGCCAGCAGCTTAAGGACCGGGACTAGCCGACCTCTAAGAGGCTACGAGCAGTACTTC.

This clone was found a few times. This sequence joins TRBV12-5 and TRBJ2-5; possibly TRBD2 for D (5 bases). Per germline, CDR1 LGHNT and CDR2 FRNRAP. This CDR3 is 12 amino acids long. V lost 1 base and J lost 9, with 9 bases in between. The CDR3 sequence is CASGLDRGSQYF. The DNA of the CDR3 is TGTGCTAGTGGTTTGGACAGAGGGTCCCAGTACTTC.

V gene TRBV10-3 combines with J gene TRBJ2-7; D tentatively fits TRBD1 or TRBD2 (6 bases each). CDR1 is ENHRY and CDR2 is SYGVKD in the germline V gene. The CDR3 sequence is 13 residues long. V was cut by 8 bases and J by 3 bases, with 14 bases left in between. Here the CDR3 DNA reads TGTGCCATCTCCGGGGGCAACAACTACGAGCAGTACTTC. It is translated as CAISGGNNYEQYF.

This clone was observed a few times. This chain joins TRBV28 and TRBJ2-5; D may be TRBD2 (6 bases). V lost 6 bases and J 1 base, leaving 12 bases between the germline ends. The CDR3 runs to 14 residues. Per germline, CDR1 MDHEN and CDR2 SYDVKM. The CDR3 DNA sequence: TGTGCCAGCAGCCGCTTAGCGGTCCAAGAGACCCAGTACTTC. This gives the protein CASSRLAVQETQYF.

The rearrangement links TRBV10-3 to TRBJ1-6; no clear D. Deletions cut 0 bases from V and 9 bases from J, with 3 bases between. CDR1 ENHRY and CDR2 SYGVKD come from the germline V gene. This CDR3 has 12 residues. This CDR3 reads CAISESGSPLHF. Here the CDR3 DNA reads TGTGCCATCAGTGAGTCAGGTTCACCCCTCCACTTT.

J is TRBJ2-7 and V is TRBV5-1, with a weak D call TRBD2 (5 bases). Trimming left V 0 bases short and J 6 bases short, with 7 bases between. The length of the CDR3 is 12 residues. Germline V gives CDR1 SGHRS, CDR2 YFSETQ. The CDR3 loop reads CASSLEAGEQYF. CDR3 DNA: TGCGCCAGCAGCTTGGAGGCGGGCGAGCAGTACTTC.

This clone has a handful of counts. The chain links TRBV2 to TRBJ2-5; D is unclear. The germline V gene encodes CDR1 SNHLY and CDR2 FYNNEI. The CDR3 sequence is 10 residues long. The V gene lost 6 bases and the J gene lost 5 bases, with 4 bases spanning the gap. The CDR3 is CASRTETQYF. DNA of the CDR3: TGTGCCAGCAGGACGGAGACCCAGTACTTC.

V usage is TRBV5-8 and J usage is TRBJ2-3; TRBD2 agrees at 12 bases. In germline, CDR1 is SGHTS, CDR2 YDEGEE. V lost 0 bases and J lost 5; bases outside the gene matches: 7. There are 17 residues in the CDR3. The CDR3 here is CASSLAQTSGSVDTQYF. Written as DNA, the CDR3 is TGTGCCAGCAGCTTGGCCCAGACTAGCGGGAGTGTAGATACGCAGTATTTT.

The rearrangement links TRBV6-1 to TRBJ1-2, with a tentative D call TRBD1 (6 bases). Germline V gene data show CDR1 as MNHNS and CDR2 as SASEGT. This CDR3 is 16 amino acids long. Deletions cut 4 bases from V and 2 bases from J, with 17 bases between. CDR3 nucleotides: TGTGCCAGCAGTGCTACCCGACAGGCCCTGAACTATGGCTACACCTTC. Amino acids: CASSATRQALNYGYTF.

The V gene is TRBV6-6, the J gene TRBJ2-5, with 8 bases that match TRBD1. The V and J ends lost 6 bases and 5 bases, in that order; junction bases with no gene match: 8. The CDR3 is 14 residues long. The V gene's germline CDR1 is MNHNY and CDR2 SVGAGI (reference sequence). The CDR3 DNA sequence: TGTGCCAGCAGACGAGGACAGGGTGCTGAGACCCAGTACTTC. Translation gives CASRRGQGAETQYF.

This chain links TRBV6-5 with TRBJ2-3; perhaps TRBD1 as D (5 bases). CDR3 length equals 14 residues. CDR1 is MNHEY and CDR2 is SVGAGI in the germline V gene. Trimming stripped 5 bases from V and 2 bases from J, with 11 bases between. The CDR3 reads CASSADMSTDTQYF. The CDR3 nucleotides are TGTGCCAGCAGTGCGGACATGTCCACAGATACGCAGTATTTT.

This clone was counted only a few times. The chain uses TRBV4-3 and TRBJ2-3, with D perhaps matching TRBD1 or TRBD2 (5 bases each). The CDR3 loop spans 19 amino acids. The germline V gene encodes CDR1 LGHNA and CDR2 YSLEER. V dropped 0 bases and J dropped 6 bases, with 25 bases sitting between them. This CDR3 reads CASSQDRDEYRSSLDTQYF. The DNA of the CDR3 is TGCGCCAGCAGCCAAGATCGGGACGAGTACCGGAGCTCCCTTGATACGCAGTATTTT.